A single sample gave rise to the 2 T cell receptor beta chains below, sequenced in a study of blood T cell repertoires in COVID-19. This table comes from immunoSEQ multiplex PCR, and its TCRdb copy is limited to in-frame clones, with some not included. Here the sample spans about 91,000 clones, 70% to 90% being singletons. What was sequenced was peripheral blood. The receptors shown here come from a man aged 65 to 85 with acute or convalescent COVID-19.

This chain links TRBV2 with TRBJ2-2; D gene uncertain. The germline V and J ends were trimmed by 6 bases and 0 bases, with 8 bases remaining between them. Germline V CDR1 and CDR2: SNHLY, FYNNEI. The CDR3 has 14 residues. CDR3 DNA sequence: TGTGCCAGCAGCAGGAATTCGAACACCGGGGAGCTGTTTTTT. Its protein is CASSRNSNTGELFF. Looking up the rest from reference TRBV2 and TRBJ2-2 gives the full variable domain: EPEVTQTPSHQVTQMGQEVILRCVPISNHLYFYWYRQILGQKVEFLVSFYNNEISEKSEIFDDQFSVERPDGSNFTLKIRSTKLEDSAMYFCASSRNSNTGELFFGEGSRLTVL.

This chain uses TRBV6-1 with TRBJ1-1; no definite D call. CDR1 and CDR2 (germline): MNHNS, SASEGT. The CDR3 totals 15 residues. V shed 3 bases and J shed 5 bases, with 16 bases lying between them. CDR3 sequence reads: CASSDVSGRRTEAFF. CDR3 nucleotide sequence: TGTGCCAGCAGTGATGTGTCGGGTCGGAGAACTGAAGCTTTCTTT.